This TCR beta chain was obtained from a study of T cells after yellow fever vaccination. Study-wide results and limits: Post-booster reappearance was seen for most primary-vaccination clones (about 96% CD4, around 89% CD8).

Trimming pared 4 bases from V and 1 base from J, leaving 12 bases between. This CDR3 is built from 14 residues. Germline assignment: CDR1 GTSNPN and CDR2 SVGIG (reference sequence). Synthesis of TCR cDNA relied on 5'RACE template switching, which attached a universal primer site and UMIs. TCRdb processed the 5' RACE reads anew with MiXCR; each CDR3 protein has one entry. The data show some 200,000 distinct CDR3 sequences, with 11% seen just once and just over 35% held by the top ten. Details on this clonotype: Its antigen is still unknown.

The receptor comes from a man younger than 35 who received the YFV17D yellow fever vaccine. The chain is built from TRBV30 and TRBJ2-3; D possibly uses TRBD1 or TRBD2 (6 bases each). The source was CD8+ T cells sorted from PBMCs, collected 15 days after the yellow fever booster vaccination. CDR3 DNA sequence: TGTGCCTGGACGGGGGCCACCGGCACAGATACGCAGTATTTT. Its protein is CAWTGATGTDTQYF.